Here is one T cell receptor (beta chain) with its context. This sample is part of a study of cytomegalovirus exposure and HLA in healthy donors. At the level of the study: In an early release, HLA-typed donors contributed roughly 85 million unique TCR sequences.

V gave up 9 bases and J gave up 1 base; unmatched junction bases: 10. CDR1 SGHRS and CDR2 YFSETQ come from the germline V gene. CDR3 length equals 14 residues. PCR was performed using 60 Vbeta and 13 Jbeta primers. Measured with immunoSEQ multiplex PCR; TCRdb has only the in-frame clones, and not every one. The sample shows fewer than 120,000 clones, approximately 86% of them seen only once. Specimen: PBMCs. The genes are TRBV5-1 and TRBJ2-7, with TRBD1 identical over 7 bases. This sequence originates from a man aged 40-50 years in good health and CMV-seronegative. The CDR3 protein is CATRPGTASYEQYF. The CDR3 DNA reads TGCGCCACCCGACCCGGGACAGCGTCCTACGAGCAGTACTTC.